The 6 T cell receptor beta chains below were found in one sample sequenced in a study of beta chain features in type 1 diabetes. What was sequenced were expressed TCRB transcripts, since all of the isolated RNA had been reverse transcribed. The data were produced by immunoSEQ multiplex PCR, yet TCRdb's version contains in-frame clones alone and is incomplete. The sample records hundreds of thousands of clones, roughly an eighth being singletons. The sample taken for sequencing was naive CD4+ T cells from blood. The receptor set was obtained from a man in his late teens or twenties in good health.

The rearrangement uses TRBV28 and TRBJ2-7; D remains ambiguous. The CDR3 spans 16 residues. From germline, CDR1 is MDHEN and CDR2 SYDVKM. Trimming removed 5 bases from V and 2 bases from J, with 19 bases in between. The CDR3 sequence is CASSTDNSDVAYEQYF. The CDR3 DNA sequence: TGTGCCAGCAGTACTGACAATTCCGACGTAGCCTACGAGCAGTACTTC.

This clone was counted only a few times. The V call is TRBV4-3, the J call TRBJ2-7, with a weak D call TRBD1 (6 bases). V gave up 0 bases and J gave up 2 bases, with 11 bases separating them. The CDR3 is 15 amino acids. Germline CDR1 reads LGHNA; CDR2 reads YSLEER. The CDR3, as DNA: TGCGCCAGCAGCCAAGAGAACAGGGCCACCTACGAGCAGTACTTC. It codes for CASSQENRATYEQYF.

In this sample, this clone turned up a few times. The CDR3 sequence: CASSLQGARELFF. CDR3 bases: TGTGCCAGCAGCTTACAGGGGGCGAGGGAGCTGTTTTTT. The J gene is TRBJ2-2, the V gene TRBV7-3; 8 bases fit TRBD1. CDR3 length: 13 residues. V shed 2 bases, J shed 9 bases, and the junction held 2 bases outside the gene matches. CDR1 SGHTA and CDR2 FQGTGA come from the germline V gene. Complete variable domain (other parts from reference TRBV7-3 and TRBJ2-2): GAGVSQTPSNKVTEKGKYVELRCDPISGHTALYWYRQSLGQGPEFLIYFQGTGAADDSGLPNDRFFAVRPEGSVSTLKIQRTERGDSAVYLCASSLQGARELFFGEGSRLTVL.

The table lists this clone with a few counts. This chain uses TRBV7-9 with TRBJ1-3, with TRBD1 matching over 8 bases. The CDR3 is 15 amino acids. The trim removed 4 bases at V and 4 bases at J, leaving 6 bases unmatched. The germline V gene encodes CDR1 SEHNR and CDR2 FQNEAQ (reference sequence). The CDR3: CASSSYGQGGNTIYF. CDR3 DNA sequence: TGTGCCAGCAGCTCCTACGGACAGGGAGGAAACACCATATATTTT.

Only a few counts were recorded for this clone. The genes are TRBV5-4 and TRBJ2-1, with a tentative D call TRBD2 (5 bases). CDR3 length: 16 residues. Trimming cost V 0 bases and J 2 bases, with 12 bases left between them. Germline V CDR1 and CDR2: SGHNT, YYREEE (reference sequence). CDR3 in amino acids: CASSLADGKAYNEQFF. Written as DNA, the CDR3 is TGTGCCAGCAGCTTGGCAGACGGGAAAGCCTACAATGAGCAGTTCTTC.

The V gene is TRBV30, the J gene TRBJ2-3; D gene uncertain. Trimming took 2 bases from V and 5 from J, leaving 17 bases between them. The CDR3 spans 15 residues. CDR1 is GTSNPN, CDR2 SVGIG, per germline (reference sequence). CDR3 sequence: CAWSPGSIVGDTQYF. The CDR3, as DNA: TGTGCCTGGAGTCCCGGTAGTATCGTTGGAGATACGCAGTATTTT.